This T cell receptor (beta chain) originates from a study of blood T cell repertoires in COVID-19. CDR3 size: 12 residues. The V end lost 2 bases, the J end lost 4 bases, and 3 bases lay between the germline ends. Original handling: The authors estimated nucleated cell counts from reference gene primer amplification. Generated by immunoSEQ multiplex PCR, the TCRdb table keeps only in-frame clones and is missing some. V and J calls and clone size follow that table, whereas D and trimming were derived from the DNA. The sample records roughly 98,000 clones, around four fifths being singletons. The V gene is TRBV12-3 or TRBV12-4, the J gene TRBJ1-3; D unclear. The material sequenced was peripheral blood. The TCR originated in a woman between 70 and 85 years old with active or convalescent COVID-19. As DNA, the CDR3 is TGTGCCAGCAGTTTACAGGGAAACACCATATATTTT. Translating it yields CASSLQGNTIYF.